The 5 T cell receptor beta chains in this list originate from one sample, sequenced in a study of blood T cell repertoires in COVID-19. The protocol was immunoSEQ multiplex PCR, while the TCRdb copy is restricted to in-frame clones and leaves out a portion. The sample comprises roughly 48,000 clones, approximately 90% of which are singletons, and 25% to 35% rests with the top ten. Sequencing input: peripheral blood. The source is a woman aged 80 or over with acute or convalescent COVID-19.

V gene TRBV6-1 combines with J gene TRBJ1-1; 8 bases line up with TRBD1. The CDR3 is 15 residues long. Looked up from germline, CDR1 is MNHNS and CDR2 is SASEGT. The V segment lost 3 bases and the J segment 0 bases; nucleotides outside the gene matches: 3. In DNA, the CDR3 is TGTGCCAGCAGTGACGCGGGACAGGTGAACACTGAAGCTTTCTTT. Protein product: CASSDAGQVNTEAFF.

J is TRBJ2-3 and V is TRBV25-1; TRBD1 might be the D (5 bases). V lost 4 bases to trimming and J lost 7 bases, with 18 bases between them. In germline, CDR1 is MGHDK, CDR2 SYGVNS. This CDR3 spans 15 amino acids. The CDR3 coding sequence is TGTGCCAGCAGTGCACCAGGGTTGGGTCGAAATACGCAGTATTTT. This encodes CASSAPGLGRNTQYF. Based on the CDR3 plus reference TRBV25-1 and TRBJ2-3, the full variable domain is EADIYQTPRYLVIGTGKKITLECSQTMGHDKMYWYQQDPGMELHLIHYSYGVNSTEKGDLSSESTVSRIRTEHFPLTLESARPSHTSQYLCASSAPGLGRNTQYFGPGTRLTVL.

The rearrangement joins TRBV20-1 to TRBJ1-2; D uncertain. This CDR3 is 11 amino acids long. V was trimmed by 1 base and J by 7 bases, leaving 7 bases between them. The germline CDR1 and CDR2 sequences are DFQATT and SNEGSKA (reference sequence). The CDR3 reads CSARGGAGYTF. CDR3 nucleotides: TGCAGTGCTAGAGGCGGAGCTGGCTACACCTTC.

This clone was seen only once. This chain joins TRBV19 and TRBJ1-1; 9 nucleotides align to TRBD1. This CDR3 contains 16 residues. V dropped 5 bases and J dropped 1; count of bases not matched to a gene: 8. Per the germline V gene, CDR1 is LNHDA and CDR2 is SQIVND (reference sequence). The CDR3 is CASSLSGTGTNTEAFF. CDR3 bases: TGTGCCAGTAGTCTATCCGGGACAGGGACGAACACTGAAGCTTTCTTT.

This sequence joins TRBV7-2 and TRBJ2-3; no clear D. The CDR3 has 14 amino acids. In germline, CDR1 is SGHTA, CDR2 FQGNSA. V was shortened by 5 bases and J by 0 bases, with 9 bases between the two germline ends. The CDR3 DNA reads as TGTGCCAGCAGCCAACAGACGAGCACAGATACGCAGTATTTT. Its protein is CASSQQTSTDTQYF.